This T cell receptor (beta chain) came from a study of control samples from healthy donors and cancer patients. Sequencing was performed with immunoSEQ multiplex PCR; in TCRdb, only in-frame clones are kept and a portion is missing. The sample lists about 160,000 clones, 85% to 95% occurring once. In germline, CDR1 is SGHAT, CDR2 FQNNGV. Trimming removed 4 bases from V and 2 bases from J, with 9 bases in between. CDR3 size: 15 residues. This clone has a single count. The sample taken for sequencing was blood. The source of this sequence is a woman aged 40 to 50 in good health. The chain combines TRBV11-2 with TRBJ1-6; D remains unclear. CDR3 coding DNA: TGTGCCAGCAGCTCCCGGGGTACCTATAATTCACCCCTCCACTTT. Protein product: CASSSRGTYNSPLHF. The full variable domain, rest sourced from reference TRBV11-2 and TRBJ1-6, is EAGVAQSPRYKIIEKRQSVAFWCNPISGHATLYWYQQILGQGPKLLIQFQNNGVVDDSQLPKDRFSAERLKGVDSTLKIQPAKLEDSAVYLCASSSRGTYNSPLHFGNGTRLTVT.